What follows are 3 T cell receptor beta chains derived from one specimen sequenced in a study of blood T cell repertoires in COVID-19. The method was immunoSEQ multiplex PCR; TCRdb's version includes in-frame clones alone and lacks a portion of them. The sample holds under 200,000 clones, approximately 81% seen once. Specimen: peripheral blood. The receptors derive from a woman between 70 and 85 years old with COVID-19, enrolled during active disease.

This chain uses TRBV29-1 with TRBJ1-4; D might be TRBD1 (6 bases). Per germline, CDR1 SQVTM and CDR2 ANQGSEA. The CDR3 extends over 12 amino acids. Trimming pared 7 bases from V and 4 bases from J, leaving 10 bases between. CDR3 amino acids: CSGRGLNEKLFF. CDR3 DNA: TGCAGCGGCAGGGGCCTTAATGAAAAACTGTTTTTT.

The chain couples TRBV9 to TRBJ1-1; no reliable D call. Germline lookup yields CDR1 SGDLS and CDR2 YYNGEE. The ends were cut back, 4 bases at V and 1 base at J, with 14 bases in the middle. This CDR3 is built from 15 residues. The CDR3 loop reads CASSYGLNGNTEAFF. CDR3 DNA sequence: TGTGCCAGCAGCTACGGACTTAATGGGAACACTGAAGCTTTCTTT. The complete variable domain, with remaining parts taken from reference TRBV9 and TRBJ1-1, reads DSGVTQTPKHLITATGQRVTLRCSPRSGDLSVYWYQQSLDQGLQFLIQYYNGEERAKGNILERFSAQQFPDLHSELNLSSLELGDSALYFCASSYGLNGNTEAFFGQGTRLTVV.

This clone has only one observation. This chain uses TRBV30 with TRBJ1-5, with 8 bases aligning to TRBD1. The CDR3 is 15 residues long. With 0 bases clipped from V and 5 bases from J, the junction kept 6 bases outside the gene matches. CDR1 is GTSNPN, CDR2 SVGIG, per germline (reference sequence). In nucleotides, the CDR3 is TGTGCCTGGAGTGTCAGGGGGCCGGCGGATCAGCCCCAGCATTTT. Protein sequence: CAWSVRGPADQPQHF. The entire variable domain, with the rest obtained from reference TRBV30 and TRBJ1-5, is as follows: SQTIHQWPATLVQPVGSPLSLECTVEGTSNPNLYWYRQAAGRGLQLLFYSVGIGQISSEVPQNLSASRPQDRQFILSSKKLLLSDSGFYLCAWSVRGPADQPQHFGDGTRLSIL.